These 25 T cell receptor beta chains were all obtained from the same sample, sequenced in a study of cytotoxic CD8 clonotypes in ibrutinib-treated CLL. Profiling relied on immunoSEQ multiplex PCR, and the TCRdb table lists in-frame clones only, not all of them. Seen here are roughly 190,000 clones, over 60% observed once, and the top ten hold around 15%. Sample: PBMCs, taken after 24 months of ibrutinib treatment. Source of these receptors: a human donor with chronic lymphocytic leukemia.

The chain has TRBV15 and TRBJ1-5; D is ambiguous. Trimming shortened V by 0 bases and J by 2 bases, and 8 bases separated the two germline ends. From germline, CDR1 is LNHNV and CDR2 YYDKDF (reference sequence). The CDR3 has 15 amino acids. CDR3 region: CATSRDPGGNQPQHF. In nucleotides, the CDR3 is TGTGCCACCAGCAGAGATCCCGGTGGCAATCAGCCCCAGCATTTT.

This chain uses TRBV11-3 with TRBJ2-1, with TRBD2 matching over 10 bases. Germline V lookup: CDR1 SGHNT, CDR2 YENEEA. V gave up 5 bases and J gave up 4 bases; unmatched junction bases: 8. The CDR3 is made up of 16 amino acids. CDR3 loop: CASSLSLAGVYNEQFF. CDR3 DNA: TGTGCCAGCAGCCTAAGCCTAGCGGGAGTTTACAATGAGCAGTTCTTC.

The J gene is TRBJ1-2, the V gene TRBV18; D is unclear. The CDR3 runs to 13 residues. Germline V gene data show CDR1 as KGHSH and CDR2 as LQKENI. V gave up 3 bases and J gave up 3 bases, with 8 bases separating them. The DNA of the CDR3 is TGTGCCAGCTCACCGAAAAGGGACTATGGCTACACCTTC. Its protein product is CASSPKRDYGYTF. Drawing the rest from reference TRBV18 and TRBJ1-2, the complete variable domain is NAGVMQNPRHLVRRRGQEARLRCSPMKGHSHVYWYRQLPEEGLKFMVYLQKENIIDESGMPKERFSAEFPKEGPSILRIQQVVRGDSAAYFCASSPKRDYGYTFGSGTRLTVV.

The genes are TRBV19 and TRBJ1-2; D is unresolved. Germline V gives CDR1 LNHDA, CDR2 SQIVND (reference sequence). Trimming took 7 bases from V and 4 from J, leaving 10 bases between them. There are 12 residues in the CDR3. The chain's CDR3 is CASTVVPYGYTF. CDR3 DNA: TGTGCCAGTACGGTGGTTCCCTATGGCTACACCTTC.

The chain's CDR3 is CASRQGFIDEQFF. DNA for the CDR3: TGTGCCAGTCGACAGGGGTTCATCGATGAGCAGTTCTTC. V gene TRBV19 combines with J gene TRBJ2-1, with TRBD1 matching over 8 bases. Germline CDR1 reads LNHDA; CDR2 reads SQIVND (reference sequence). Losses at the gene ends were 8 bases for V and 8 bases for J; bases not matched to a gene: 8. The CDR3 spans 13 residues.

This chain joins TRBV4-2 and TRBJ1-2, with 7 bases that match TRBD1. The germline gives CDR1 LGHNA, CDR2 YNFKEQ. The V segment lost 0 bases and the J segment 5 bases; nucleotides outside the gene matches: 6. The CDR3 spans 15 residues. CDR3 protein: CASSQDPGQLYGYTF. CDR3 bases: TGTGCCAGCAGCCAAGATCCGGGACAGCTGTATGGCTACACCTTC.

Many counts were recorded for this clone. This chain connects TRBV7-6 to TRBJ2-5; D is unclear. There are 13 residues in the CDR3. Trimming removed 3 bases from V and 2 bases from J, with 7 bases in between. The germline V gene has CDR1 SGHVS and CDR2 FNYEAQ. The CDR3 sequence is CASSLTHQETQYF. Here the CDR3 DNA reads TGTGCCAGCAGCTTGACACATCAAGAGACCCAGTACTTC. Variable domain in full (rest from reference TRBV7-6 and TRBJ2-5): GAGVSQSPRYKVTKRGQDVALRCDPISGHVSLYWYRQALGQGPEFLTYFNYEAQQDKSGLPNDRFSAERPEGSISTLTIQRTEQRDSAMYRCASSLTHQETQYFGPGTRLLVL.

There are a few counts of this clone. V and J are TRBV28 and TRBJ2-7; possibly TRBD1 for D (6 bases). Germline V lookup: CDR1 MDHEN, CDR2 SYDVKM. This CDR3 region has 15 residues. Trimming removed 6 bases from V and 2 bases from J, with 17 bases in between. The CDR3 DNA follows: TGTGCCAGCAGCCATAGAGGGGGATTAGCCTACGAGCAGTACTTC. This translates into CASSHRGGLAYEQYF.

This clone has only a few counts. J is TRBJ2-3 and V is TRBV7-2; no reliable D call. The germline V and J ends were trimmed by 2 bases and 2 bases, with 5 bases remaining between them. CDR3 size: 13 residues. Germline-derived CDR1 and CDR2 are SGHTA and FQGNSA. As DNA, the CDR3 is TGTGCCAGCAGCTTATCGGCCACAGATACGCAGTATTTT. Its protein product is CASSLSATDTQYF.

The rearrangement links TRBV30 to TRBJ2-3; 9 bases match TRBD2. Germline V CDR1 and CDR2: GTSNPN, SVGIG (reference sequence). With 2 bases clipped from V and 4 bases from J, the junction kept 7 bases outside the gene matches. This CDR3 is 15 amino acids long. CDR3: CAWSHNSGSADTQYF. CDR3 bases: TGTGCCTGGAGTCACAATAGCGGGAGTGCAGATACGCAGTATTTT.

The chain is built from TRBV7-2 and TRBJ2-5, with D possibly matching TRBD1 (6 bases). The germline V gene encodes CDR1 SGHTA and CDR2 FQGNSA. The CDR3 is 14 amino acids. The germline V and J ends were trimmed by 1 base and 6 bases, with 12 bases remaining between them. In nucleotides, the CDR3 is TGTGCCAGCAGCTTAGAACAGGGAATAAAGACCCAGTACTTC. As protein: CASSLEQGIKTQYF.

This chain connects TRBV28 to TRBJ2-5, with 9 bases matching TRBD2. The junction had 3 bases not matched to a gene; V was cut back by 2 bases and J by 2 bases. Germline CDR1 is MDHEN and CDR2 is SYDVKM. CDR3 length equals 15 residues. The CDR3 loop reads CASSLAAGGQETQYF. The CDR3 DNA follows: TGTGCCAGCAGTTTAGCGGCGGGAGGGCAAGAGACCCAGTACTTC.

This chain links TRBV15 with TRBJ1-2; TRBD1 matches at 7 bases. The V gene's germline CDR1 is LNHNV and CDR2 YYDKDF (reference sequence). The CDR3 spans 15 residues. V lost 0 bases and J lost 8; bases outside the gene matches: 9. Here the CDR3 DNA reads TGTGCCACCAGCAGAGATCCTTCGGCAGGGGGAGGCTACACCTTC. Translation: CATSRDPSAGGGYTF.

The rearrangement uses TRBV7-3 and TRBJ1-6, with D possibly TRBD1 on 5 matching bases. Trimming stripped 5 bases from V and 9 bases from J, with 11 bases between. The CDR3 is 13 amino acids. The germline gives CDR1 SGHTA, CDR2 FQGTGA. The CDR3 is CASSPNQGSPLHF. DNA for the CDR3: TGTGCCAGCAGCCCGAATCAGGGTTCACCCCTCCACTTT. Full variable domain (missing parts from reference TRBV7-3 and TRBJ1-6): GAGVSQTPSNKVTEKGKYVELRCDPISGHTALYWYRQSLGQGPEFLIYFQGTGAADDSGLPNDRFFAVRPEGSVSTLKIQRTERGDSAVYLCASSPNQGSPLHFGNGTRLTVT.

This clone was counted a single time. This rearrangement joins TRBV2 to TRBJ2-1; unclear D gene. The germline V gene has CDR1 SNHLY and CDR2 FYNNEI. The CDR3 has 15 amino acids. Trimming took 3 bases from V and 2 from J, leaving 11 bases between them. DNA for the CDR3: TGTGCCAGCAGTGAGGCCCACGAGACCTACAATGAGCAGTTCTTC. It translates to CASSEAHETYNEQFF.

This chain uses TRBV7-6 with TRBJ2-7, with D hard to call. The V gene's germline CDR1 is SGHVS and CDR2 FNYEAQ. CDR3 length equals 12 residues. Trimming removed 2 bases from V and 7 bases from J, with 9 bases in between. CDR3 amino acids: CASSLPATEQYF. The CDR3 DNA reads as TGTGCCAGCAGCTTACCCGCAACAGAGCAGTACTTC.

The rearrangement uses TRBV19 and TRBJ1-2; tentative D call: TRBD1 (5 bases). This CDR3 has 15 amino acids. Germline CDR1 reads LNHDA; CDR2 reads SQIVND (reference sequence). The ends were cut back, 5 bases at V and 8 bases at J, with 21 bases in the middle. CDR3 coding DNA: TGTGCCAGTAGTTTCCCGGGGACCGACCTAGGAGGCTACACCTTC. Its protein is CASSFPGTDLGGYTF.

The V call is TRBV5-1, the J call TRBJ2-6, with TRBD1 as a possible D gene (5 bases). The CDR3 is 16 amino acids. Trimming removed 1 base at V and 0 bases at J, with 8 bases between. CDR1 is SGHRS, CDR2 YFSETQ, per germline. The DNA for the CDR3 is TGCGCCAGCAGCTTGTCAGGGAACTCTGGGGCCAACGTCCTGACTTTC. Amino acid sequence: CASSLSGNSGANVLTF.

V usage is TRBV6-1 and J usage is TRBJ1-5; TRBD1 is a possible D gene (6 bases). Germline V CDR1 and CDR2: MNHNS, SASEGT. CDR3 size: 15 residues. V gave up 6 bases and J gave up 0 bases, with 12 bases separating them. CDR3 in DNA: TGTGCCAGCAGGAGCCCAGGGGATAGCAATCAGCCCCAGCATTTT. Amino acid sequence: CASRSPGDSNQPQHF.

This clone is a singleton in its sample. The CDR3 spells CASSPADLSEPQHF. The DNA of the CDR3 is TGTGCCAGCAGCCCCGCGGACCTTAGCGAGCCCCAGCATTTT. The V gene is TRBV7-9, the J gene TRBJ1-5; D remains ambiguous. Per the germline V gene, CDR1 is SEHNR and CDR2 is FQNEAQ (reference sequence). Trimming took off 5 bases at V and 8 bases at J, with 16 bases between the two ends. This CDR3 is built from 14 residues.

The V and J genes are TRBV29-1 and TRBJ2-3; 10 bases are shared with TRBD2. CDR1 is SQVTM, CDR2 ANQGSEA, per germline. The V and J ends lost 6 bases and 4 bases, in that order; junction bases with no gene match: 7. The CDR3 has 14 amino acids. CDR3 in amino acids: CSVAPSGSSDTQYF. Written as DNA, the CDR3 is TGCAGCGTCGCCCCTAGCGGGAGCTCAGATACGCAGTATTTT.

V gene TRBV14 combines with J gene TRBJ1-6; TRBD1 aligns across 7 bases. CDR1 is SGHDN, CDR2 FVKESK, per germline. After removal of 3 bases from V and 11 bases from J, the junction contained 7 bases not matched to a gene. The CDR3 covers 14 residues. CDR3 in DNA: TGTGCCAGCAGCCAGAGGGACAGAACGCCACCCCTCCACTTT. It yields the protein CASSQRDRTPPLHF.

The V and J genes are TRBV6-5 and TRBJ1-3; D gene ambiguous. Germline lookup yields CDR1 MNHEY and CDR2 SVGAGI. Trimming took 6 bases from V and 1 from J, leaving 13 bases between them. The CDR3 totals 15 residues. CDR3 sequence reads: CASSRGGKSGNTIYF. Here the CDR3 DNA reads TGTGCCAGCAGCCGCGGAGGGAAATCTGGAAACACCATATATTTT.

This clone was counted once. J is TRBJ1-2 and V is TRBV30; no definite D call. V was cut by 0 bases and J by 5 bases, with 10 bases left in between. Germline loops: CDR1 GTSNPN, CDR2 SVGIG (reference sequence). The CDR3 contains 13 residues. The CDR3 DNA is TGTGCCTGGAGTGTACCGTCCCTTTATGGCTACACCTTC. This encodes CAWSVPSLYGYTF.

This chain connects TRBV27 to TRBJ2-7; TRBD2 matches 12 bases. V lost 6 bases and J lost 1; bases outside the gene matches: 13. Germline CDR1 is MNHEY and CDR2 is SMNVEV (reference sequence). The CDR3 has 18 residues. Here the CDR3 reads CASSPRVRLAGVSYEQYF. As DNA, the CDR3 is TGTGCCAGCAGCCCAAGGGTTAGACTAGCGGGAGTGTCCTACGAGCAGTACTTC.